This is a list of T cell receptor beta chains from one sample in a study of shared clonotypes between healthy human individuals. TCRdb's table, derived via immunoSEQ multiplex PCR, lists solely in-frame clones and lacks some. The sample contains millions of clones, about 92% of which appear only once. Material for sequencing was naive CD8+ T cells from PBMCs. The receptors were gathered from a man aged 18 to 30 in good health. Some clones in this sample may be carry-over from other donors' samples. Each CDR3 is given with its conserved first and last residue. The D gene is left open where the match is weak. Clone sizes are given selectively: once, few, many, or a class where the clone is expanded.

j_call v_call clone_size d_call cdr3_aa cdr3_nt
TRBJ2-7 TRBV11-2 once . CASSPWGERGPSYEQYF TGTGCCAGCTCCCCCTGGGGTGAGCGCGGTCCGTCGTACGAGCAGTACTTC
TRBJ2-7 TRBV2 . TRBD1 CASSSPSIPGQGAHEQYF TGTGCCAGCAGTTCCCCCTCGATTCCGGGACAGGGGGCTCACGAGCAGTACTTC
TRBJ1-6 TRBV5-1 . TRBD1 CASSWGQGRNSPLHF TGCGCCAGCAGCTGGGGACAGGGGAGGAATTCACCCCTCCACTTT
TRBJ1-3 TRBV11-2 . . CASSPLGTALGNTIYF TGTGCCAGCAGCCCTCTCGGGACTGCGCTAGGAAACACCATATATTTT
TRBJ2-7 TRBV11-2 . TRBD1 CASSLYYGTGKGEQYF TGTGCCAGCAGCTTATATTATGGGACAGGGAAGGGCGAGCAGTACTTC
TRBJ2-2 TRBV13 . TRBD1 CASSQTGGWNTGELFF TGTGCCAGCAGCCAGACAGGGGGCTGGAACACCGGGGAGCTGTTTTTT
TRBJ1-4 TRBV7-2 . TRBD1 CASSLGDRKLFF TGTGCCAGCAGCTTAGGGGACAGAAAACTGTTTTTT
TRBJ2-3 TRBV9 . . CASNLPVGESTDTQYF TGTGCCAGCAACCTCCCCGTGGGCGAGAGCACAGATACGCAGTATTTT
TRBJ2-7 TRBV29-1 once . CSAAGSAYEQYF TGCAGCGCCGCCGGGTCCGCCTACGAGCAGTACTTC
TRBJ2-7 TRBV7-9 . . CASSLPWKDEQYF TGTGCCAGCAGCCTCCCCTGGAAGGACGAGCAGTACTTC
TRBJ2-7 TRBV4-2 . . CASSQGRGTYEQYF TGTGCCAGCAGCCAAGGGAGGGGAACCTACGAGCAGTACTTC
TRBJ2-1 TRBV27 . TRBD1 CASRITGVYNEQFF TGTGCCAGCAGGATCACAGGGGTCTACAATGAGCAGTTCTTC
TRBJ2-3 TRBV7-9 . . CASSLEGTDTQYF TGTGCCAGCAGCTTAGAGGGTACAGATACGCAGTATTTT
TRBJ2-6 TRBV7-9 . TRBD2 CASSPREGSGANVLTF TGTGCCAGCAGCCCAAGGGAGGGGTCTGGGGCCAACGTCCTGACTTTC
TRBJ2-7 TRBV9 once . CASIKWPTDGWGYEQYF TGTGCCAGCATAAAGTGGCCGACCGACGGCTGGGGCTACGAGCAGTACTTC
TRBJ1-3 TRBV7-9 . . CASSFGHPISGNTIYF TGTGCCAGCAGCTTCGGACATCCCATCTCCGGGAACACCATATATTTT
TRBJ2-1 TRBV7-2 . TRBD2 CASSLSSGLAENEQFF TGTGCCAGCAGCTTAAGTAGTGGACTAGCGGAGAATGAGCAGTTCTTC
TRBJ1-5 TRBV6-5 . . CASSSKSSHQPQHF TGTGCCAGCAGTTCCAAGAGTTCTCATCAGCCCCAGCATTTT
TRBJ2-7 TRBV5-4 . . CASSARTRLYEQYF TGTGCCAGCAGCGCAAGGACAAGGTTATACGAGCAGTACTTC
TRBJ2-7 TRBV5-1 . TRBD2 CASSLGAGGYEQYF TGCGCCAGCAGCTTGGGGGCGGGAGGCTACGAGCAGTACTTC
TRBJ2-7 TRBV27 . . CASSLRVSSYEQYF TGTGCCAGCAGTTTACGGGTCAGCTCCTACGAGCAGTACTTC
TRBJ2-2 TRBV7-9 . . CASSLVDNTGELFF TGTGCCAGCAGCTTAGTGGATAACACCGGGGAGCTGTTTTTT
TRBJ1-5 TRBV19 . TRBD1 CASSVQGAEYQPQHF TGTGCCAGTAGTGTCCAGGGGGCGGAGTATCAGCCCCAGCATTTT
TRBJ2-7 TRBV5-8 . . CASMTKPRPSHYEQYF TGTGCCAGCATGACAAAACCCCGGCCTTCACACTACGAGCAGTACTTC
TRBJ1-4 TRBV28 . . CASSLQGYEKLFF TGTGCCAGCAGTTTACAGGGATATGAAAAACTGTTTTTT
TRBJ2-1 TRBV11-3 . TRBD2 CASSPTGAGVAGNSYNEQFF TGTGCCAGCAGCCCCACCGGGGCCGGAGTAGCGGGGAACTCCTACAATGAGCAGTTCTTC
TRBJ2-7 TRBV28 . TRBD2 CASSFSGSLYEQYF TGTGCCAGCAGTTTTAGCGGGAGTCTGTACGAGCAGTACTTC
TRBJ2-7 TRBV27 . . CASSLYAPGPYEQYF TGTGCCAGCAGTTTATATGCCCCAGGGCCGTACGAGCAGTACTTC
TRBJ2-5 TRBV20-1 once . CSALRSETQYF TGCAGTGCCCTTCGGTCGGAGACCCAGTACTTC
TRBJ1-1 TRBV19 . . CASSEVVPLNTEAFF TGTGCCAGTTCCGAAGTCGTACCTTTGAACACTGAAGCTTTCTTT
TRBJ2-1 TRBV27 . TRBD2 CASTEPGLAGGSYNEQFF TGTGCCAGCACCGAACCGGGACTAGCGGGAGGTTCCTACAATGAGCAGTTCTTC
TRBJ1-2 TRBV5-8 . . CASSSSQNYGYTF TGTGCCAGCAGCTCGAGTCAGAACTATGGCTACACCTTC
TRBJ2-2 TRBV9 . . CASSVERGELFF TGTGCCAGCAGCGTAGAGCGCGGGGAGCTGTTTTTT
TRBJ2-3 TRBV27 . TRBD2 CASSPLAAPLTDTQYF TGTGCCAGCAGTCCCCTAGCGGCCCCTTTAACAGATACGCAGTATTTT
TRBJ1-2 TRBV30 . . CAWRVMRGASFFYGYTF TGTGCCTGGAGGGTCATGAGGGGCGCCTCTTTCTTCTATGGCTACACCTTC
TRBJ2-1 TRBV29-1 . TRBD2 CSALGTSGRSSYNEQFF TGCAGCGCTCTCGGGACTAGCGGGAGGAGCTCCTACAATGAGCAGTTCTTC
TRBJ1-1 TRBV11-2 . . CASSLESRWVTEAFF TGTGCCAGCAGCTTAGAATCCCGGTGGGTCACTGAAGCTTTCTTT
TRBJ2-1 TRBV27 . . CASIGTGGDNEQFF TGTGCCAGCATCGGGACGGGTGGCGACAATGAGCAGTTCTTC
TRBJ1-2 TRBV7-9 . . CASSLDISGHYGYTF TGTGCCAGCAGCTTAGATATCTCGGGACACTATGGCTACACCTTC
TRBJ2-1 TRBV19 . TRBD1 CASSWGTGNPLTSYNEQFF TGTGCCAGTAGTTGGGGGACAGGGAACCCGTTAACCTCCTACAATGAGCAGTTCTTC
TRBJ1-2 TRBV6-1 . TRBD1 CASSEARRAGGREGYTF TGTGCCAGCAGTGAAGCGAGGAGGGCAGGGGGCCGCGAAGGCTACACCTTC
TRBJ2-1 TRBV6-4 . TRBD2 CASSEGGTSGLEQFF TGTGCCAGCAGTGAGGGGGGGACTAGCGGGCTTGAGCAGTTCTTC
TRBJ2-3 TRBV4-2 . . CASSQERVSTDTQYF TGTGCCAGCAGCCAAGAGCGGGTTAGCACAGATACGCAGTATTTT
TRBJ2-7 TRBV5-6 . TRBD1 CASSLVGQGFSEQYF TGTGCCAGCAGCTTGGTGGGACAGGGGTTCTCCGAGCAGTACTTC
TRBJ1-1 TRBV10-1 . . CASSAGGTEAFF TGCGCCAGCAGTGCTGGGGGAACTGAAGCTTTCTTT
TRBJ2-1 TRBV6-5 . . CASSYSTGAYNEQFF TGTGCCAGCAGTTACTCGACAGGAGCCTACAATGAGCAGTTCTTC
TRBJ2-3 TRBV28 once TRBD2 CASRWGFGLAGVADTQYF TGTGCCAGCAGGTGGGGATTCGGACTAGCGGGAGTAGCAGATACGCAGTATTTT
TRBJ1-5 TRBV4-1 . . CASSQEGLGNQPQHF TGCGCCAGCAGCCAAGAGGGGTTGGGCAATCAGCCCCAGCATTTT
TRBJ2-7 TRBV6-5 . . CASSYRASSHEQYF TGTGCCAGCAGTTATAGGGCTAGTTCCCACGAGCAGTACTTC
TRBJ1-1 TRBV19 . . CASSIFGGTEAFF TGTGCCAGTAGTATATTCGGCGGCACTGAAGCTTTCTTT
TRBJ1-4 TRBV15 . TRBD1 CATSRSRDRNEKLFF TGTGCCACCAGCAGAAGCCGGGACAGGAATGAAAAACTGTTTTTT